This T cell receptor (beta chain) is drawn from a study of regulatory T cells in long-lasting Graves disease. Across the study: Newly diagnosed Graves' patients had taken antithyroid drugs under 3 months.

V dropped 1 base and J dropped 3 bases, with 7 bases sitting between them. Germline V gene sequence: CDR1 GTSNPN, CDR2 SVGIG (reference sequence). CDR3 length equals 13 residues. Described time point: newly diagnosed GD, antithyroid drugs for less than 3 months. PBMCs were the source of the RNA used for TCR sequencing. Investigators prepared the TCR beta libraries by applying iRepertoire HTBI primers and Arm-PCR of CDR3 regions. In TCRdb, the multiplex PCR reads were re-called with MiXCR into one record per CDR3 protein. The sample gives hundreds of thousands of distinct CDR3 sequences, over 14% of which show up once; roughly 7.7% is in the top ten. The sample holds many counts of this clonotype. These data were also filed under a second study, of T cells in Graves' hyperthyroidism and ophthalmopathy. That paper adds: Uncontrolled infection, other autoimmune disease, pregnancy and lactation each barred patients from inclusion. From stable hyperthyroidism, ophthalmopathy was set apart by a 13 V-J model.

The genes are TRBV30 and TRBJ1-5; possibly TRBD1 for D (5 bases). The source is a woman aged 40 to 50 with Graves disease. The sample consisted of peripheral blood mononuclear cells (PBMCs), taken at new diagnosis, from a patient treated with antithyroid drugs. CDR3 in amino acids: CAWSETDNQPQHF. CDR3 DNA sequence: TGTGCCTGGAGTGAGACAGACAATCAGCCCCAGCATTTT.